This T cell receptor beta chain was recorded in a study of blood T cell repertoires in COVID-19. Residents of about two dozen US areas, aged about 18 to 95 years, made up the participants. Cohort placement rested on clinical history that participants reported themselves. Each recovered donor of Cohort 3 presented with two negative PCRs, clearance, or symptom resolution. Produced via immunoSEQ multiplex PCR; TCRdb's table is partial and in-frame only. The sample comprises 490,000 or so clones, 88% of which are singletons, and around 7.9% rests with the top ten. The CDR3 has 13 amino acids. The V and J ends lost 5 bases and 6 bases, in that order; junction bases with no gene match: 6. In germline, CDR1 is SGHDT, CDR2 YYEEEE.

The sample consisted of PBMCs or T cells enriched from blood (not recorded which). The TCR was taken from a woman in her sixties or seventies who had recovered from COVID-19. The rearrangement links TRBV5-6 to TRBJ2-7, with 9 bases that match TRBD1. CDR3 amino acids: CASSWRTGVEQYV. The CDR3 DNA is TGTGCCAGCAGTTGGAGGACAGGGGTCGAGCAGTACGTC.